Presented here are 15 T cell receptor beta chains from one specimen sequenced in a study of shared clonotypes between healthy human individuals. The method was immunoSEQ multiplex PCR; TCRdb's version includes in-frame clones alone and lacks a portion of them. The repertoire holds fewer than 1.6 million clones, with approximately 98.5% as singletons. The source material was naive CD4+ T cells sorted from blood. Subset indicated: CD45RA+ positively selected. These TCRs come from a man younger than 40 in good health.

This clone was counted a few times. This chain connects TRBV5-1 to TRBJ1-2; the D gene is possibly TRBD1 (6 bases). Germline CDR1 SGHRS, CDR2 YFSETQ. CDR3 length: 13 amino acids. Trimming pared 3 bases from V and 3 bases from J, leaving 9 bases between. The DNA for the CDR3 is TGCGCCAGCAGCTCGGACAGCTACTATGGCTACACCTTC. This translates into CASSSDSYYGYTF.

The V gene is TRBV5-1, the J gene TRBJ2-2; D call uncertain. This CDR3 has 13 residues. Germline CDR1 is SGHRS and CDR2 is YFSETQ. Trimming left V 0 bases short and J 7 bases short, with 7 bases between. This CDR3 reads CASSLEAIGELFF. As DNA, the CDR3 is TGCGCCAGCAGCTTGGAGGCTATCGGGGAGCTGTTTTTT. Complete variable domain (other parts from reference TRBV5-1 and TRBJ2-2): KAGVTQTPRYLIKTRGQQVTLSCSPISGHRSVSWYQQTPGQGLQFLFEYFSETQRNKGNFPGRFSGRQFSNSRSEMNVSTLELGDSALYLCASSLEAIGELFFGEGSRLTVL.

The chain has TRBV5-5 and TRBJ1-2; D is unresolved. The CDR3 totals 11 residues. Trimming took off 0 bases at V and 8 bases at J, with 5 bases between the two ends. Germline V gene lookup returns CDR1 SGHKS and CDR2 YYEKEE (reference sequence). The CDR3 DNA sequence: TGTGCCAGCAGCTTGGGACAAGGCTACACCTTC. This codes for CASSLGQGYTF.

The chain is built from TRBV9 and TRBJ2-1; D gene uncertain. V lost 0 bases to trimming and J lost 6 bases, with 22 bases between them. CDR1 SGDLS and CDR2 YYNGEE come from the germline V gene. The CDR3 loop spans 18 amino acids. The CDR3 region has the DNA TGTGCCAGCAGCGTAGGATCGGCCGTACGAGATCTACTCAATGAGCAGTTCTTC. Residues: CASSVGSAVRDLLNEQFF. Together with reference TRBV9 and TRBJ2-1, the CDR3 gives the full variable domain: DSGVTQTPKHLITATGQRVTLRCSPRSGDLSVYWYQQSLDQGLQFLIQYYNGEERAKGNILERFSAQQFPDLHSELNLSSLELGDSALYFCASSVGSAVRDLLNEQFFGPGTRLTVL.

The rearrangement links TRBV9 to TRBJ2-5; 12 bases match TRBD2. The CDR3 consists of 15 residues. From germline, CDR1 is SGDLS and CDR2 YYNGEE. After removal of 2 bases from V and 3 bases from J, the junction contained 2 bases not matched to a gene. The CDR3 nucleotides are TGTGCCAGCAGCGTTCGACTAGCGGGGGAAGAGACCCAGTACTTC. Translated, it gives CASSVRLAGEETQYF. Full variable domain (outside the CDR3, taken from reference TRBV9 and TRBJ2-5): DSGVTQTPKHLITATGQRVTLRCSPRSGDLSVYWYQQSLDQGLQFLIQYYNGEERAKGNILERFSAQQFPDLHSELNLSSLELGDSALYFCASSVRLAGEETQYFGPGTRLLVL.

A remark on this clone: Other DNA sequences in the same sample also yield this CDR3. The rearrangement joins TRBV11-2 to TRBJ2-7; D uncertain. CDR3 length: 13 residues. V was shortened by 5 bases and J by 0 bases, with 8 bases between the two germline ends. CDR1 SGHAT and CDR2 FQNNGV come from the germline V gene. CDR3 region: CASSPRSSYEQYF. The CDR3 nucleotides read TGTGCCAGCAGCCCACGTTCCTCCTACGAGCAGTACTTC.

V usage is TRBV18 and J usage is TRBJ2-5; 7 nucleotides agree with TRBD2. Germline trimming cut 3 bases from V and 4 bases from J; bases unmatched to any gene: 14. The V gene's germline CDR1 is KGHSH and CDR2 LQKENI. CDR3 size: 17 residues. The CDR3 DNA reads TGTGCCAGCTCACCTATACCCGCCGGGGGGATCGGAGAGACCCAGTACTTC. Protein sequence: CASSPIPAGGIGETQYF.

This clone was seen once. CDR3 amino acids: CASRPAWTSPDQPQHF. For the CDR3, the DNA is TGTGCCAGCAGACCCGCATGGACCAGCCCGGATCAGCCCCAGCATTTT. The chain uses TRBV6-6 and TRBJ1-5; the D is unclear. Germline V gene data show CDR1 as MNHNY and CDR2 as SVGAGI (reference sequence). The CDR3 is 16 residues long. Trimming left V 6 bases short and J 5 bases short, with 20 bases between.

The rearrangement joins TRBV6-1 to TRBJ2-1, with 8 bases identical to TRBD1. J gave up 5 bases and V 6 bases, and 9 bases lay outside the gene matches. The CDR3 runs 15 residues. The V gene's germline CDR1 is MNHNS and CDR2 SASEGT. The CDR3 reads CASRIPGQVHNEQFF. The CDR3 DNA is TGTGCCAGCAGGATACCGGGACAGGTCCACAATGAGCAGTTCTTC.

V and J are TRBV2 and TRBJ1-2, with no clear D. V shed 6 bases and J shed 7 bases, with 9 bases lying between them. Germline values: CDR1 SNHLY, CDR2 FYNNEI. The CDR3 consists of 11 residues. Here the CDR3 DNA reads TGTGCCAGCAGGAAGCCTCTTGGCTACACCTTC. Its protein is CASRKPLGYTF.

V usage is TRBV14 and J usage is TRBJ1-1; maybe TRBD1 (6 bases). The CDR3 consists of 16 residues. Trimming stripped 4 bases from V and 0 bases from J, with 15 bases between. The germline CDR1 and CDR2 sequences are SGHDN and FVKESK. CDR3 nucleotides: TGTGCCAGCAGCCTCCTGGGGGGCAACCTGAACACTGAAGCTTTCTTT. Its protein product is CASSLLGGNLNTEAFF.

This clone was detected only once. The chain combines TRBV10-2 with TRBJ2-1, with 7 positions matching TRBD1. The CDR3 extends over 14 amino acids. After removal of 0 bases from V and 9 bases from J, the junction contained 5 bases not matched to a gene. Germline CDR1 reads WSHSY; CDR2 reads SAAADI. CDR3 region: CASSESGRTGEQFF. In DNA, the CDR3 is TGCGCCAGCAGTGAGTCGGGGCGGACAGGTGAGCAGTTCTTC.

The chain has TRBV28 and TRBJ2-1, with unresolved D. The CDR3 spans 13 residues. In germline, CDR1 is MDHEN, CDR2 SYDVKM. V was cut by 4 bases and J by 2 bases, with 6 bases left in between. DNA of the CDR3: TGTGCCAGCAGTTCGGGCGCCTACAATGAGCAGTTCTTC. The encoded protein is CASSSGAYNEQFF.

This clone was observed once. DNA of the CDR3: TGTGCCAGTAGCCTAACTTATGGCTACACCTTC. Translated, it gives CASSLTYGYTF. V gene TRBV19 combines with J gene TRBJ1-2; D is uncertain. Per germline, CDR1 LNHDA and CDR2 SQIVND (reference sequence). There are 11 residues in the CDR3. Trimming stripped 6 bases from V and 5 bases from J, with 7 bases between.

V gene TRBV7-2 combines with J gene TRBJ2-5; 7 bases fit TRBD2. The germline CDR1 and CDR2 sequences are SGHTA and FQGNSA. The junction had 14 bases not matched to a gene; V was cut back by 8 bases and J by 5 bases. The CDR3 totals 15 residues. CDR3 sequence: CASRTSRAVGETQYF. CDR3 DNA: TGTGCCAGCCGGACTAGTAGGGCTGTCGGGGAGACCCAGTACTTC.